The next 26 T cell receptor beta chains were all read from a single sample in a study of vaccination and CD4 T cells after COVID-19. The Oncomine TCR Beta short-read assay generated sequence data from the DNA of cultured CD4+ T cells. MiXCR, run by TCRdb on the PCR reads, gives a single entry per CDR3 protein. Altogether approximately 23,000 distinct CDR3 sequences are present, 41% being singletons, with the ten largest covering roughly 5%. Their recognized antigens are unknown. Time point: late sampling 161 to 241 days after vaccination in three convalescent patients. Noted treatment: roughly ten-day PBMC culture with coronavirus spike peptide pools or control peptides (ViraFEST assay). Sequenced material: CD4+ T cells from blood, cultured in vitro, taken about 7 months after SARS-CoV-2 vaccination. The origin of the receptors is a human donor who had recovered from COVID-19.

The rearrangement joins TRBV18 to TRBJ1-2, with D tentatively TRBD1 (6 bases). Trimming shortened V by 2 bases and J by 4 bases, and 11 bases separated the two germline ends. Looked up from germline, CDR1 is KGHSH and CDR2 is LQKENI. The CDR3 loop spans 14 amino acids. CDR3 coding DNA: TGTGCCAGCTCACCAGCGGACAGCCCCTATGGCTACACCTTC. It translates to CASSPADSPYGYTF.

This clonotype was counted between two and nine times. The chain is built from TRBV7-6 and TRBJ2-7; tentatively, D is TRBD2 (6 bases). CDR3 length equals 19 residues. V shed 1 base and J shed 0 bases, with 22 bases lying between them. From germline, CDR1 is SGHVS and CDR2 FNYEAQ. The CDR3: CASSLGLAATGGISYEQYF. CDR3 in DNA: TGTGCCAGCAGCTTAGGGCTGGCGGCGACGGGCGGGATCTCCTACGAGCAGTACTTC.

The chain uses TRBV7-6 and TRBJ2-5; no clear D. CDR1 and CDR2 (germline): SGHVS, FNYEAQ. V was clipped by 0 bases and J by 1 base, with 6 bases between them. There are 14 residues in the CDR3. The CDR3 spells CASSLAGFQETQYF. The CDR3 nucleotides read TGTGCCAGCAGCTTAGCAGGATTCCAAGAGACCCAGTACTTC.

The V gene is TRBV29-1, the J gene TRBJ2-7; D gene unclear. The V end was cut by 0 bases, the J end by 7 bases, with 16 bases between. The CDR3 covers 14 residues. Germline CDR1 and CDR2: SQVTM and ANQGSEA. CDR3 residues: CSVEDTAGRQEQYF. The CDR3 DNA sequence: TGCAGCGTTGAAGATACGGCCGGACGCCAGGAGCAGTACTTC.

The chain has TRBV5-6 and TRBJ2-5; D not certain. V lost 3 bases, J lost 1 base, and 16 bases lay in between. CDR3 length: 16 residues. The germline V gene encodes CDR1 SGHDT and CDR2 YYEEEE. DNA for the CDR3: TGTGCCAGCAGCTCTTTATATGTGGCAGTCCAAGAGACCCAGTACTTC. Translated: CASSSLYVAVQETQYF.

This clonotype occurred a few times. The chain uses TRBV20-1 and TRBJ2-1, with D possibly being TRBD1 or TRBD2 (5 bases each). Per germline, CDR1 DFQATT and CDR2 SNEGSKA (reference sequence). With 3 bases removed from V and 7 bases from J, the gap between germline ends came to 16 bases. This CDR3 has 14 amino acids. The CDR3 DNA sequence: TGCAGTGCTAGTCCCCTGAGTTGGGGGAATGAGCAGTTCTTC. Protein: CSASPLSWGNEQFF.

This clonotype was seen only a few times. The chain has TRBV7-2 and TRBJ1-5, with D unclear. Germline V gene sequence: CDR1 SGHTA, CDR2 FQGNSA. This CDR3 region has 15 residues. With 1 base removed from V and 10 bases from J, the gap between germline ends came to 17 bases. CDR3 loop: CASSLGSATSLPQHF. CDR3 DNA: TGTGCCAGCAGCTTAGGTTCGGCTACCTCCCTTCCCCAGCATTTT. The variable domain in full, completed from reference TRBV7-2 and TRBJ1-5, reads GAGVSQSPSNKVTEKGKDVELRCDPISGHTALYWYRQSLGQGLEFLIYFQGNSAPDKSGLPSDRFSAERTGGSVSTLTIQRTQQEDSAVYLCASSLGSATSLPQHFGDGTRLSIL.

The table lists this clonotype with a count of one. The rearrangement links TRBV12-3 or TRBV12-4 to TRBJ2-7, with D possibly TRBD2 on 6 matching bases. Deletions cut 3 bases from V and 3 bases from J, with 15 bases between. This CDR3 contains 15 residues. The CDR3 here is CASSLQGGIFYEQYF. CDR3 nucleotides: TGTGCCAGCAGTTTGCAAGGAGGGATTTTCTACGAGCAGTACTTC.

The genes are TRBV20-1 and TRBJ1-1; perhaps TRBD1 as D (5 bases). The germline V and J ends were trimmed by 0 bases and 1 base, with 15 bases remaining between them. Germline CDR1 is DFQATT and CDR2 is SNEGSKA (reference sequence). The CDR3 spans 16 residues. CDR3 in amino acids: CSARDPGDAQNTEAFF. The CDR3, as DNA: TGCAGTGCTAGAGATCCGGGGGACGCTCAGAACACTGAAGCTTTCTTT.

This chain uses TRBV11-2 with TRBJ2-7; D not resolved. The CDR3 spans 13 residues. Trimming stripped 5 bases from V and 4 bases from J, with 12 bases between. In germline, CDR1 is SGHAT, CDR2 FQNNGV. Here the CDR3 DNA reads TGTGCCAGCAGCCTCACTAACCGGTACGAGCAGTACTTC. This sequence encodes CASSLTNRYEQYF.

V and J are TRBV25-1 and TRBJ1-5; D possibly corresponds to TRBD1 (5 bases). Trimming pared 8 bases from V and 6 bases from J, leaving 17 bases between. The CDR3 sequence is 14 residues long. Germline CDR1 and CDR2: MGHDK and SYGVNS. This CDR3 is CASSRGGEIQPQHF. In nucleotides, the CDR3 is TGTGCCAGCTCCCGGGGGGGGGAGATTCAGCCCCAGCATTTT. Full variable domain (rest looked up from reference TRBV25-1 and TRBJ1-5): EADIYQTPRYLVIGTGKKITLECSQTMGHDKMYWYQQDPGMELHLIHYSYGVNSTEKGDLSSESTVSRIRTEHFPLTLESARPSHTSQYLCASSRGGEIQPQHFGDGTRLSIL.

V gene TRBV7-6 combines with J gene TRBJ2-7, with no clear D. Germline V lookup: CDR1 SGHVS, CDR2 FNYEAQ. The CDR3 is 14 amino acids. V shed 4 bases and J shed 1 base, with 11 bases lying between them. This CDR3 is CASSYVGSSYEQYF. The CDR3, as DNA: TGTGCCAGCAGCTATGTAGGGTCTTCCTACGAGCAGTACTTC. Looking up the rest from reference TRBV7-6 and TRBJ2-7 gives the full variable domain: GAGVSQSPRYKVTKRGQDVALRCDPISGHVSLYWYRQALGQGPEFLTYFNYEAQQDKSGLPNDRFSAERPEGSISTLTIQRTEQRDSAMYRCASSYVGSSYEQYFGPGTRLTVT.

CDR3 residues: CASSRTSGSLGEQYF. Here the CDR3 DNA reads TGTGCCAGTAGTAGGACTAGCGGGAGTTTAGGAGAGCAGTACTTC. The chain recombines TRBV19 with TRBJ2-7, with 13 bases that match TRBD2. CDR1 and CDR2 (germline): LNHDA, SQIVND (reference sequence). The CDR3 has 15 amino acids. With V trimmed by 4 bases and J by 7 bases, 7 bases remained unmatched.

This clonotype appeared a few times. CDR3 bases: TGCAGTGCTATCCAACTTGGGGACAATGAGCAGTTCTTC. Residues: CSAIQLGDNEQFF. The chain combines TRBV20-1 with TRBJ2-1, with D unclear. CDR1 is DFQATT, CDR2 SNEGSKA, per germline (reference sequence). This CDR3 is 13 amino acids long. V was cut by 4 bases and J by 5 bases, with 12 bases left in between.

This chain uses TRBV20-1 with TRBJ2-7; possible D gene TRBD2, 6 bases. The germline gives CDR1 DFQATT, CDR2 SNEGSKA (reference sequence). V lost 3 bases and J lost 7, with 19 bases in between. The CDR3 totals 14 residues. CDR3 loop: CSASAGTPGEEQYF. CDR3 DNA sequence: TGCAGTGCTAGTGCGGGGACCCCCGGGGAAGAGCAGTACTTC.

The table lists this clonotype with a few counts. The chain joins TRBV20-1 to TRBJ2-7; 8 positions agree with TRBD2. The CDR3 is 19 amino acids. CDR1 DFQATT and CDR2 SNEGSKA come from the germline V gene (reference sequence). The J segment lost 4 bases and the V segment lost 0 bases, leaving 20 bases of the junction unmatched. The CDR3 DNA reads as TGCAGTGCTAGAGACCCCCCCGGACTAGCTAACCCCCGGGGTTACGAGCAGTACTTC. Translating gives CSARDPPGLANPRGYEQYF.

This clonotype was picked up a small number of times. The chain couples TRBV7-9 to TRBJ2-7; D is perhaps TRBD1 or TRBD2 (5 bases each). CDR1 is SEHNR, CDR2 FQNEAQ, per germline (reference sequence). The CDR3 runs 17 residues. Deletions cut 6 bases from V and 1 base from J, with 22 bases between. CDR3 nucleotides: TGTGCCAGCAGATACGGGACGGAGGCCCCTAGATCCTACGAGCAGTACTTC. Translation gives CASRYGTEAPRSYEQYF.

The rearrangement links TRBV11-3 to TRBJ2-1; possibly TRBD1 or TRBD2 for D (5 bases each). V was cut by 5 bases and J by 0 bases, with 11 bases left in between. Germline loops: CDR1 SGHNT, CDR2 YENEEA. This CDR3 has 15 residues. CDR3 coding DNA: TGTGCCAGCAGCCGTGGGACGGCCTCCTACAATGAGCAGTTCTTC. This sequence encodes CASSRGTASYNEQFF. Together with reference TRBV11-3 and TRBJ2-1, the CDR3 gives the full variable domain: EAGVVQSPRYKIIEKKQPVAFWCNPISGHNTLYWYLQNLGQGPELLIRYENEEAVDDSQLPKDRFSAERLKGVDSTLKIQPAELGDSAVYLCASSRGTASYNEQFFGPGTRLTVL.

This clonotype counts as medium-sized. V is TRBV20-1 and J is TRBJ1-5; a possible D gene is TRBD1 (6 bases). The CDR3 contains 14 residues. Trimming pared 3 bases from V and 6 bases from J, leaving 15 bases between. Germline V lookup: CDR1 DFQATT, CDR2 SNEGSKA (reference sequence). The CDR3: CSASEGGRGQPQHF. CDR3 sequence (DNA): TGCAGTGCTAGTGAGGGGGGACGGGGTCAGCCCCAGCATTTT.

V usage is TRBV20-1 and J usage is TRBJ2-3, with 7 bases lining up with TRBD2. V shed 3 bases, J shed 6 bases, and the junction held 9 bases outside the gene matches. This CDR3 contains 14 residues. Germline-derived CDR1 and CDR2 are DFQATT and SNEGSKA (reference sequence). The CDR3 nucleotides are TGCAGTGCTAGCGGGAGGTTCCCCCTCGATACGCAGTATTTT. Translated, it gives CSASGRFPLDTQYF.

A few counts support this clonotype. The chain recombines TRBV6-1 with TRBJ2-5; 7 nucleotides match TRBD1. Germline V gene lookup returns CDR1 MNHNS and CDR2 SASEGT. Trimming removed 4 bases from V and 8 bases from J; junction bases left unmatched: 10. The CDR3 is made up of 14 amino acids. Here the CDR3 DNA reads TGTGCCAGCAGTGCGGAGACAGGGATATCAACCCAGTACTTC. It encodes CASSAETGISTQYF.

In DNA form, the CDR3 reads TGTGCCAGCCACAGTAGAGGCAATCAGCCCCAGCATTTT. It is translated as CASHSRGNQPQHF. This chain uses TRBV6-1 with TRBJ1-5; D unclear. CDR3 length: 13 residues. V lost 8 bases, J lost 2 bases, and 10 bases lay in between. From germline, CDR1 is MNHNS and CDR2 SASEGT.

By its share, this clonotype is large (0.1 to 1%). The V call is TRBV6-1, the J call TRBJ1-1; 7 positions agree with TRBD1. V lost 10 bases, J lost 6 bases, and 14 bases stayed unmatched. The CDR3 has 14 amino acids. Per germline, CDR1 MNHNS and CDR2 SASEGT. CDR3 nucleotide sequence: TGTGCCACCGCAGTCAACAGGGGTGGGGCTGAAGCTTTCTTT. Amino acid sequence: CATAVNRGGAEAFF.

V is TRBV28 and J is TRBJ2-1; either TRBD1 or TRBD2 may fit D (5 bases each). V was cut by 7 bases and J by 6 bases, with 13 bases left in between. The germline V gene has CDR1 MDHEN and CDR2 SYDVKM. This CDR3 comprises 13 residues. The CDR3 sequence is CASIERDLNEQFF. Written as DNA, the CDR3 is TGTGCCAGCATCGAACGGGACCTCAATGAGCAGTTCTTC. Variable domain in full (rest from reference TRBV28 and TRBJ2-1): DVKVTQSSRYLVKRTGEKVFLECVQDMDHENMFWYRQDPGLGLRLIYFSYDVKMKEKGDIPEGYSVSREKKERFSLILESASTNQTSMYLCASIERDLNEQFFGPGTRLTVL.

This clonotype was counted a few times. The rearrangement links TRBV7-9 to TRBJ2-7; 8 bases align to TRBD1. Germline lookup yields CDR1 SEHNR and CDR2 FQNEAQ (reference sequence). There are 15 residues in the CDR3. J was trimmed by 0 bases and V by 3 bases; bases with no gene match: 4. DNA for the CDR3: TGTGCCAGCAGCTTGGACAGGGTTAACTCCTACGAGCAGTACTTC. Translated, it gives CASSLDRVNSYEQYF.

J is TRBJ2-5 and V is TRBV25-1; a weak D match, TRBD1 (6 bases). Looked up from germline, CDR1 is MGHDK and CDR2 is SYGVNS. Trimming removed 5 bases from V and 0 bases from J, with 10 bases in between. This CDR3 contains 14 residues. The CDR3 DNA follows: TGTGCCAGCAGTTTACACAGGGACCAAGAGACCCAGTACTTC. Translating gives CASSLHRDQETQYF.